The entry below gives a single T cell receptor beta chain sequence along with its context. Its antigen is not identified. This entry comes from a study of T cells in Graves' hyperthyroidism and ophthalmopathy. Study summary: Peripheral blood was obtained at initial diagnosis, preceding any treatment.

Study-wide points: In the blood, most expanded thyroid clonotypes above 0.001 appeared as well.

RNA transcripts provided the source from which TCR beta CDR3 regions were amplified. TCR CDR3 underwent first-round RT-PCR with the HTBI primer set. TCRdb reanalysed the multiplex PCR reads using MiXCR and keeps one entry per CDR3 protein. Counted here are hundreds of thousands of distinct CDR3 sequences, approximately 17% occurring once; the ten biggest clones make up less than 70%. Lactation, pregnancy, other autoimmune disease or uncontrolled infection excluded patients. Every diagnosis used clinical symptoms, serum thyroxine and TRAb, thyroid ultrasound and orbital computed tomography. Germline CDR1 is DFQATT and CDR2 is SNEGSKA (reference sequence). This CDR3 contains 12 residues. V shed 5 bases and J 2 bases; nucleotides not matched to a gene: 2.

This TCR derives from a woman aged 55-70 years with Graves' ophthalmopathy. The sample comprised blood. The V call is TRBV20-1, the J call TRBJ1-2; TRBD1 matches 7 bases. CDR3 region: CSASDRNYGYTF. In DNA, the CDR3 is TGCAGTGCTTCGGACAGGAACTATGGCTACACCTTC.